This T cell receptor beta chain comes out of a study of post-analysis software for immune sequencing data (dated by TCRdb to about 2015). Background for the entire study: The recorded disease courses included relapsing-remitting, secondary progressive and progressive-relapsing multiple sclerosis, and some patients had no subtype annotation. The multiple sclerosis patient repertoires were compared with under 13 previously published healthy control repertoires from donors aged 6 to 25 years. A subset of samples was prepared in parallel using single-end sample barcoding, then pooled and co-amplified after Illumina adapter ligation. Summary of the overall study and its limitations: Patients showed significantly higher frequencies than controls for five TRBV segments, among them TRBV5-6, TRBV5-1 and TRBV20-1. Compared with controls, multiple sclerosis patients had significantly lower normalized Chao1 diversity, a finding suggesting substantial peripheral T-cell clonal expansion. Strong co-clustering of samples prepared in the same batch was shown by direct clustering with F measure, prompting a batch-effect correction. The control group was slightly older than the multiple sclerosis patient group.

CDR1 MDHEN and CDR2 SYDVKM were looked up in the germline V gene. V loses 3 bases, J loses 2 bases, and the germline ends lie 22 bases apart. The CDR3, from cysteine to phenylalanine, totals 18 residues. The DNA shown is the 54-base CDR3, in frame from base 1. As regards this clonotype: Its antigen has not been determined. Base qualities are not at hand, and no much larger clone is one base apart.

The method behind the library was PCR. The data were produced on an Illumina HiSeq 2500. To reduce PCR and sequencing biases, unique molecular identifiers were incorporated into the TCR beta cDNA libraries. Approximately 500,000 cDNA molecules were obtained per 1 to 10 million input T cells, so each molecule approximated one T cell. The same protocol used for the earlier healthy control dataset was applied to prepare and sequence the patient libraries. Samples belonging to the same batch were prepared together, multiplexed and sequenced on a shared HiSeq lane. On the study's bioinformatics: MIGEC was used to process the raw barcoded reads, and molecular identifier groups with only a single read were discarded before consensus assembly and CDR3 extraction. VDJtools was used for post-analysis of the clonotype tables, and diversity was normalized by down-sampling every dataset to the size of the smallest sample. Repertoire overlap clustering matched CDR3 amino acid but not nucleotide sequences to correct batch-related cross-sample contamination. The public reads were quality trimmed at Q25 with fastp and then assembled into clones with MiXCR by TCRdb, keeping productive beta chains. Records with the same CDR3 protein are collapsed into one entry carrying the most frequent genes and DNA. The V and J calls and clone size are TCRdb's, not the authors'. For this sample the table gives hundreds of thousands of distinct CDR3 sequences, of which approximately 30% were detected only once. Around 0.55% of the sample is held by the ten biggest clonotypes.

To demonstrate the VDJtools post-analysis software, the study profiled TCR beta repertoires from the peripheral blood of around 13 young patients with multiple sclerosis. The multiple sclerosis patients were children and adolescents between roughly 6 and 17 years of age. Recombination joined TRBV28 with TRBJ2-5; the D gene assignment is ambiguous. The sequencing input was blood. This receptor was identified in a girl aged 10-17 years with multiple sclerosis. The DNA sequence is TGTGCCAGCAGTTTCCTCCCGAGTTTTGTGGCGGCACAAGAGACCCAGTACTTC. Translated, this is CASSFLPSFVAAQETQYF.